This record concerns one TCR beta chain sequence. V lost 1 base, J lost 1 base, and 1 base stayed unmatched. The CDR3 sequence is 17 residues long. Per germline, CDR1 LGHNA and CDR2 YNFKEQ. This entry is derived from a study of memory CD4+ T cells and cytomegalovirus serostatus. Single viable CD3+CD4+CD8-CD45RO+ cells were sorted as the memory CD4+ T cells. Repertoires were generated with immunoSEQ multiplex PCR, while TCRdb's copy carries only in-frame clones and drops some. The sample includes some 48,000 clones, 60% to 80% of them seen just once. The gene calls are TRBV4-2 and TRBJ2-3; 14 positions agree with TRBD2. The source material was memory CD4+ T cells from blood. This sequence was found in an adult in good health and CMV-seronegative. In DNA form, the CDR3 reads TGTGCCAGCAGCCAAGCGGGACTAGCGGGAGGCACAGATACGCAGTATTTT. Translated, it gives CASSQAGLAGGTDTQYF.